The 4 T cell receptor beta chains given below trace back to one sample, sequenced in a study of T cell repertoires in cytomegalovirus infection. Each CDR3 protein is one row after TCRdb ran MiXCR on the reads. In the table there are fewer than 550,000 distinct CDR3 sequences, approximately 25% of which are singletons. Sequenced sample: PBMCs. The receptors were gathered from a human donor in good health (CMV status not recorded). Some clones in this sample may be carry-over from other donors' samples.

Worth noting for this clonotype: This could be a read error, since a much larger clone is one nucleotide away. The chain uses TRBV10-3 and TRBJ1-2; a possible D gene is TRBD1 (6 bases). Germline loops: CDR1 ENHRY, CDR2 SYGVKD. The CDR3 is 16 amino acids. The CDR3 region is CAISESGAASNYGYSF. The CDR3 nucleotides read TGTGCCATCAGTGAGTCGGGGGCGGCTTCTAACTATGGCTACTCCTTC.

J is TRBJ2-1 and V is TRBV6-2 or TRBV6-3; 13 bases are a match to TRBD2. V shed 5 bases, J shed 9 bases, and the junction held 7 bases outside the gene matches. The CDR3 is 15 residues long. The V gene's germline CDR1 is MNHEY and CDR2 SVGEGT. This CDR3 is CASSTGLAGRSEQFF. CDR3 nucleotide sequence: TGTGCCAGCAGTACGGGACTAGCGGGAAGGTCTGAGCAGTTCTTC.

The chain uses TRBV27 and TRBJ2-2; 14 bases line up with TRBD2. In germline, CDR1 is MNHEY, CDR2 SMNVEV (reference sequence). The V and J ends lost 1 base and 0 bases, in that order; junction bases with no gene match: 7. The CDR3 is made up of 20 amino acids. Here the CDR3 reads CASSLWGRLAGGPNTGELFF. The CDR3 coding sequence is TGTGCCAGCAGTTTATGGGGGAGACTAGCGGGAGGGCCGAACACCGGGGAGCTGTTTTTT.

This clonotype was seen only once. The V gene is TRBV5-1, the J gene TRBJ2-2; 8 bases map to TRBD1. V shed 6 bases and J 3 bases; nucleotides not matched to a gene: 7. From germline, CDR1 is SGHRS and CDR2 YFSETQ. The CDR3 loop spans 15 amino acids. The CDR3, as DNA: TGCGCCAGCACGGACAGGGAGGTCTACACCGGGGAGCTGTTTTTT. Its translation: CASTDREVYTGELFF.